This T cell receptor beta chain was captured by sequencing in a study of CD8 T cells in ankylosing spondylitis. Whole-study findings and limits: In the blood and synovial fluid of reactive arthritis, some motif variants had been previously reported. A motif in TCR beta, a set of roughly eight highly homologous variants, appeared characteristic of ankylosing spondylitis blood.

The germline V gene encodes CDR1 SQVTM and CDR2 ANQGSEA. V was pared by 8 bases and J by 2 bases, with 18 bases between. This CDR3 comprises 15 residues. A note on this clonotype: The target antigen is unknown.

With molecular barcodes, quantitative 5'-RACE was used to make the TCR beta libraries. TCRdb passed the 5' RACE reads through MiXCR, listing each CDR3 protein once. The sample includes about 350,000 distinct CDR3 sequences, approximately 22% of them seen just once. V and J are TRBV29-1 and TRBJ2-2, with D possibly being TRBD1 (6 bases). The receptor's source is a male donor with ankylosing spondylitis or in good health (not recorded which). The sequencing input was blood, either unsorted or a sorted T cell fraction (not recorded which). The CDR3 nucleotides are TGCAGCATCACCCGGTGGGACACCAACACCGGGGAGCTGTTTTTT. This gives the protein CSITRWDTNTGELFF.